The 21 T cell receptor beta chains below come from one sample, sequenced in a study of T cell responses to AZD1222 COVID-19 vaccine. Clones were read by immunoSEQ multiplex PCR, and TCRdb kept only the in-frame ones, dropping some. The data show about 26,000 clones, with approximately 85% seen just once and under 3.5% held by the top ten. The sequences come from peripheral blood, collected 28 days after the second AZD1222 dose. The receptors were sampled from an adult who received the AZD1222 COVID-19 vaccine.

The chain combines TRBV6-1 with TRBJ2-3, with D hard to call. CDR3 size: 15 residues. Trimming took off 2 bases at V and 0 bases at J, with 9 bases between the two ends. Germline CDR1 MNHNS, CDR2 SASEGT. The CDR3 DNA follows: TGTGCCAGCAGTGAACGCTATCACAGCACAGATACGCAGTATTTT. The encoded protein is CASSERYHSTDTQYF.

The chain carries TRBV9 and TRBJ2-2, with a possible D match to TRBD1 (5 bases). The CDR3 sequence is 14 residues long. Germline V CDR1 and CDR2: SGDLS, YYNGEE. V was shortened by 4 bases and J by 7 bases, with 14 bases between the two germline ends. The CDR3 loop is CASSRELGVGELFF. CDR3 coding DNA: TGTGCCAGCAGCAGGGAATTAGGGGTCGGGGAGCTGTTTTTT.

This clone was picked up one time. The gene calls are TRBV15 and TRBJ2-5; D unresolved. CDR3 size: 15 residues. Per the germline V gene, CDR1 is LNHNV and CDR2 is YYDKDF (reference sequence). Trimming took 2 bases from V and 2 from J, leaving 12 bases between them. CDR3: CATSRSAGWQETQYF. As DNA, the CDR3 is TGTGCCACCAGCAGATCCGCCGGGTGGCAAGAGACCCAGTACTTC.

The DNA of the CDR3 is TGTGCCAGCGGGACACGGGGGCAGCCCCAGCATTTT. It specifies CASGTRGQPQHF. This sequence joins TRBV28 and TRBJ1-5; D possibly corresponds to TRBD1 (6 bases). Trimming stripped 8 bases from V and 7 bases from J, with 12 bases between. The CDR3 length is 12 residues. The germline V gene has CDR1 MDHEN and CDR2 SYDVKM. Complete variable domain (other parts from reference TRBV28 and TRBJ1-5): DVKVTQSSRYLVKRTGEKVFLECVQDMDHENMFWYRQDPGLGLRLIYFSYDVKMKEKGDIPEGYSVSREKKERFSLILESASTNQTSMYLCASGTRGQPQHFGDGTRLSIL.

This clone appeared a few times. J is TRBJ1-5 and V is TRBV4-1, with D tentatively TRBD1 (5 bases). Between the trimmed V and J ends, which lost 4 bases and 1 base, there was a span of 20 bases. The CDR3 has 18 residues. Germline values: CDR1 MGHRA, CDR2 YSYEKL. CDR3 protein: CASSLRTGTTGSNQPQHF. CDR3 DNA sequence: TGCGCCAGCAGCCTCCGAACCGGGACGACGGGAAGCAATCAGCCCCAGCATTTT.

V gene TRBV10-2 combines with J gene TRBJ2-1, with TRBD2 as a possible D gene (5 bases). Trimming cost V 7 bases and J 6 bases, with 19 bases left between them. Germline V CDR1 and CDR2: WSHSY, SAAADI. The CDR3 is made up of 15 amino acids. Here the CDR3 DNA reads TGCGCCAGCAATCGGGATCCGAACTGGCCCAATGAGCAGTTCTTC. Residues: CASNRDPNWPNEQFF.

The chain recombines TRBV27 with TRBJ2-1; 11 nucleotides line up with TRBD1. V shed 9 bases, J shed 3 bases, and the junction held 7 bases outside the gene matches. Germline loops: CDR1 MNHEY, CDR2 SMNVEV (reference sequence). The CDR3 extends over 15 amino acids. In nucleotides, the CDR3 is TGTGCCAGTAGACCGGGACAGGGGGTCTACAATGAGCAGTTCTTC. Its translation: CASRPGQGVYNEQFF.

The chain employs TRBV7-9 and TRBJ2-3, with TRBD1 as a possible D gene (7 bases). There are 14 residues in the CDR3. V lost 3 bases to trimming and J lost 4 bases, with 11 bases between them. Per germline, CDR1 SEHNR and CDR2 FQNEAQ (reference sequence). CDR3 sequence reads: CASSFDRDSDTQYF. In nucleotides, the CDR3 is TGTGCCAGCAGCTTCGACAGGGACTCAGATACGCAGTATTTT.

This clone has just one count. The CDR3 protein is CASREGGSHEQFF. CDR3 nucleotide sequence: TGTGCCAGCAGGGAGGGGGGGAGCCATGAGCAGTTCTTC. The rearrangement uses TRBV11-3 and TRBJ2-1; D is perhaps TRBD2 (7 bases). CDR3 length: 13 residues. With 6 bases removed from V and 8 bases from J, the gap between germline ends came to 14 bases. Germline loops: CDR1 SGHNT, CDR2 YENEEA.

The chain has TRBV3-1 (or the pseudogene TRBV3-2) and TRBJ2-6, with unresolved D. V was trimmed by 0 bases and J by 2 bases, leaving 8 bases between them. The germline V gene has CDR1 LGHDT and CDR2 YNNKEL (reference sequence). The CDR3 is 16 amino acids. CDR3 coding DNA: TGTGCCAGCAGCCAAGATTTAACAACTGGGGCCAACGTCCTGACTTTC. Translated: CASSQDLTTGANVLTF.

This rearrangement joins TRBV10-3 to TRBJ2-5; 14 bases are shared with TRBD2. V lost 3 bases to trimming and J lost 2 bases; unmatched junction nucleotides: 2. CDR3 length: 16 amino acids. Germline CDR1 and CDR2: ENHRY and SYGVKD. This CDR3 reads CAISEGLAGGQETQYF. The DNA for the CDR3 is TGTGCCATCAGTGAAGGACTAGCGGGGGGACAAGAGACCCAGTACTTC.

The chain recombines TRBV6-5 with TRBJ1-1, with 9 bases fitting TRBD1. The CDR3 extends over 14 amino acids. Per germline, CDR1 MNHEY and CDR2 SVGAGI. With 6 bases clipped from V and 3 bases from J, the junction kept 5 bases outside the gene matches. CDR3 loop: CASRNTGGDTEAFF. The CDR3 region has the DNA TGTGCCAGCAGAAACACAGGGGGCGACACTGAAGCTTTCTTT.

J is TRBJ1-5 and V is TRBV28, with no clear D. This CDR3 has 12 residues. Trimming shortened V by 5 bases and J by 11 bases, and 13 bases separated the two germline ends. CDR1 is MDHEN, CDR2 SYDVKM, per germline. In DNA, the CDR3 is TGTGCCAGCAGTACCCCCCTCGACGCCCAGCATTTT. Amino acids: CASSTPLDAQHF.

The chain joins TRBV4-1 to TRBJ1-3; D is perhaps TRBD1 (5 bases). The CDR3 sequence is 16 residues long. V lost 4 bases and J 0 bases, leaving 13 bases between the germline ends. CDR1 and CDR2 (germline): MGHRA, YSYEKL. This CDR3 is CASSPMGTLSGNTIYF. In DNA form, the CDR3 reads TGCGCCAGCAGCCCCATGGGGACCCTCTCTGGAAACACCATATATTTT.

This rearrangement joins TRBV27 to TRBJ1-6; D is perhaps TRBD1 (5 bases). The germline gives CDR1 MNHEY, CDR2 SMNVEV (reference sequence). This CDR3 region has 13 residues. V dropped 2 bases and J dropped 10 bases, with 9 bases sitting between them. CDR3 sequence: CASSLQGWSPLHF. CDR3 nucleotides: TGTGCCAGCAGTTTACAGGGTTGGTCACCCCTCCACTTT.

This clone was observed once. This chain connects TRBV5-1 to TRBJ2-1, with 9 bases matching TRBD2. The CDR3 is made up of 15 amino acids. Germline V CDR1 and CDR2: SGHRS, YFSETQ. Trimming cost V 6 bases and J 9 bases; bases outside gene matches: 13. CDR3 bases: TGCGCCAGCATTATTTCGACTAGCGGTAGTGGTGAGCAGTTCTTC. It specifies CASIISTSGSGEQFF.

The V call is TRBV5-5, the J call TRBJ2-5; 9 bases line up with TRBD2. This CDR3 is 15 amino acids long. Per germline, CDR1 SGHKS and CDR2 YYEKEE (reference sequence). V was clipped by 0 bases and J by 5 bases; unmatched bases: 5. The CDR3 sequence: CASSLGLAGWETQYF. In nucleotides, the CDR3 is TGTGCCAGCAGCTTGGGGCTAGCGGGGTGGGAGACCCAGTACTTC.

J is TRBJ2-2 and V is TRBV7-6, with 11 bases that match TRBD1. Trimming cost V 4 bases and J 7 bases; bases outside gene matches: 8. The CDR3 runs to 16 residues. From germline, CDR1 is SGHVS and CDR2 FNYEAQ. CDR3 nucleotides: TGTGCCAGCAGCTCCCCCCCGGGACAGGGGGTCGGGGAGCTGTTTTTT. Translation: CASSSPPGQGVGELFF.

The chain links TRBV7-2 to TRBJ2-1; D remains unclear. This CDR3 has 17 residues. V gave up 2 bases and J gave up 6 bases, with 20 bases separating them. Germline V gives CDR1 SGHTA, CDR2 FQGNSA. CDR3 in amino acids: CASSLNQARSVLNEQFF. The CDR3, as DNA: TGTGCCAGCAGCTTAAATCAGGCTAGGTCGGTACTCAATGAGCAGTTCTTC.

The CDR3 sequence: CASRRRTGGANTGELFF. The CDR3 DNA sequence: TGTGCCAGCAGGCGACGAACAGGGGGCGCCAACACCGGGGAGCTGTTTTTT. V and J are TRBV6-6 and TRBJ2-2; 9 bases agree with TRBD1. This CDR3 is 17 amino acids long. Germline CDR1 MNHNY, CDR2 SVGAGI (reference sequence). The ends lost 6 bases at V and 2 bases at J; junction bases unmatched: 10.

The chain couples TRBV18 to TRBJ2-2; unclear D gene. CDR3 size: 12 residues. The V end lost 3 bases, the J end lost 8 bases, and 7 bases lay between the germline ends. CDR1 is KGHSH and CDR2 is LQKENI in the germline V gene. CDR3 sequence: CASSPNGGELFF. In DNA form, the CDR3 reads TGTGCCAGCTCACCTAACGGAGGGGAGCTGTTTTTT. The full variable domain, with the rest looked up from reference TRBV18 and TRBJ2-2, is NAGVMQNPRHLVRRRGQEARLRCSPMKGHSHVYWYRQLPEEGLKFMVYLQKENIIDESGMPKERFSAEFPKEGPSILRIQQVVRGDSAAYFCASSPNGGELFFGEGSRLTVL.